The 24 T cell receptor beta chains presented below share a single source sample, sequenced in a study of CD8+ T cells in alopecia areata. Reverse transcription of extracted RNA yielded cDNA, which provided the sequencing template. The data were produced by immunoSEQ multiplex PCR, yet TCRdb's version contains in-frame clones alone and is incomplete. Listed here are about 110,000 clones without any singletons, the top ten holding roughly 21%. Sequenced sample: lesional skin. The source of these receptors is a C3H/HeJ mouse with alopecia areata. For this mouse line, the MHC haplotype is H2-k.

This clone appeared a few times. Germline and genes: mouse. The DNA ends 4 residues before the CDR3 does, and the rest of the CDR3 is filled in from the germline J gene. This sample includes further DNA sequences coding for the same CDR3. The gene calls are TRBV13-3 and TRBJ2-5; weak D call: TRBD1 (5 bases). The germline CDR1 and CDR2 sequences are NNHDY and SYVADS. This CDR3 has 13 residues. Incomplete CDR3 DNA: TGTGCCAGCAGCCCCCAGGGAGGGGAC. Protein: CASSPQGGD. The whole CDR3 protein is CASSPQGGDTQYF.

Concerning this clone: Germline and genes here are mouse. Read coverage stops 4 residues before the CDR3 terminus; the germline J gene supplies the remainder. The rearrangement uses TRBV19 and TRBJ2-5, with D tentatively TRBD2 (7 bases). Germline V lookup: CDR1 FNHDT, CDR2 SITEND (reference sequence). The CDR3 runs to 12 residues. The CDR3 loop reads CASSGGRDTQYF. The CDR3 bases that were read are TGTGCCAGCAGTGGGGGGCGGGAC.

To note about this clone: The gene symbols are mouse symbols. The sequence runs out 4 residues before the end of the CDR3; the remainder is reconstructed from the germline J gene. V is TRBV1 and J is TRBJ2-5, with 9 nucleotides matching TRBD1. CDR1 is NSQYPW, CDR2 LRSPGD, per germline (reference sequence). The CDR3 contains 15 residues. CDR3 DNA (partial): TGCACCTGCAGTGCAGACGGGGACAGGGCGGAC. Translating it yields CTCSADGDRAD. From start to end, the CDR3 is CTCSADGDRADTQYF.

This clone appeared many times. These gene names are mouse names. The sequence runs out 4 residues before the end of the CDR3; the remainder is reconstructed from the germline J gene. The rearrangement links TRBV1 to TRBJ2-7, with 9 positions matching TRBD2. Germline V gives CDR1 NSQYPW, CDR2 LRSPGD (reference sequence). The length of the CDR3 is 14 residues. CDR3 DNA (partial): TGCACCTGCAGTACCCGACTGGGGGCATAT. Its translation is CTCSTRLGAY. The entire CDR3 reads CTCSTRLGAYEQYF.

Concerning this clone itself: Mouse gene names apply. The sequence runs out 4 residues before the end of the CDR3; the remainder is reconstructed from the germline J gene. Other DNA sequences in this specimen translate into the identical CDR3. The chain carries TRBV1 and TRBJ1-1, with D perhaps TRBD1 (6 bases). The V end was cut by 2 bases, the J end by 0 bases, with 10 bases between. This CDR3 has 15 amino acids. Germline V gene sequence: CDR1 NSQYPW, CDR2 LRSPGD (reference sequence). The CDR3 sequence: CTCSALDRANTEVFF. The part of the CDR3 DNA that was read is TGCACCTGCAGTGCACTGGACAGAGCAAACACA.

There are many counts of this clone. Any gene name here is a mouse gene name. The read falls 4 residues short of the CDR3 end, and the missing part is taken from the germline J gene. The chain uses TRBV19 and TRBJ2-4; D call uncertain. The CDR3 contains 14 residues. Germline V gives CDR1 FNHDT, CDR2 SITEND (reference sequence). Trimming shortened V by 0 bases and J by 0 bases, and 5 bases separated the two germline ends. Partial CDR3 DNA: TGTGCCAGCAGTATAGCAGTTAGTCAAAAC. As protein: CASSIAVSQN. The whole CDR3 region reads CASSIAVSQNTLYF.

In the case of this clone: Germline and genes here are mouse. The CDR3 sequence: CASGDAWGANDTQYF. CDR3 DNA (partial): TGTGCCAGCGGTGATGCTTGGGGGGCGAATGAC. The chain is built from TRBV13-2 and TRBJ2-5; TRBD2 is a possible D gene (7 bases). The read terminates 4 residues before the CDR3 end, so the remaining end is supplied by the germline J gene. CDR1 is NNHNN, CDR2 SYGAGS, per germline (reference sequence). This CDR3 region has 15 residues.

The sample holds many counts of this clone. Genes here carry mouse names. The read terminates 4 residues ahead of where the CDR3 ends, so the germline J gene completes it. The chain combines TRBV13-3 with TRBJ2-5; a weak D match, TRBD2 (6 bases). This CDR3 comprises 15 residues. V was clipped by 0 bases and J by 3 bases, with 11 bases between them. Germline values: CDR1 NNHDY, CDR2 SYVADS. The part of the CDR3 DNA that was read is TGTGCCAGCAGTGATGATGGGACTCCTCAAGAC. Amino acid sequence: CASSDDGTPQD. The entire CDR3 is CASSDDGTPQDTQYF.

This clone was observed a handful of times. The genes and germline here are from mouse. The CDR3 region is CASVGGSTSAETLYF. CDR3 DNA, as far as it was read: TGTGCCAGCGTGGGGGGGAGTACTAGTGCAGAA. The chain links TRBV13-3 to TRBJ2-3; 8 bases are shared with TRBD2. The read comes to an end 4 residues before the CDR3 does, leaving the germline J gene to fill in the end. Germline V CDR1 and CDR2: NNHDY, SYVADS. CDR3 size: 15 residues. The ends lost 7 bases at V and 0 bases at J; junction bases unmatched: 7.

In regard to this clone: The genes and germline here are from mouse. The sequenced fragment ends 4 residues before the CDR3 boundary, so the rest is inferred from the germline J gene. The chain combines TRBV19 with TRBJ2-7; 11 bases are shared with TRBD2. The CDR3 is made up of 13 amino acids. The V gene's germline CDR1 is FNHDT and CDR2 SITEND (reference sequence). The junction had 1 base not matched to a gene; V was cut back by 6 bases and J by 2 bases. The part of the CDR3 DNA that was read is TGTGCCAGCACGACTGGGGGGGCCTAT. Translation: CASTTGGAY. The whole CDR3 sequence reads CASTTGGAYEQYF.

In regard to this clone: The genes and germline here are from mouse. The sequence runs out 4 residues before the end of the CDR3; the remainder is reconstructed from the germline J gene. The chain has TRBV17 and TRBJ2-7; the D gene is possibly TRBD2 (5 bases). Per germline, CDR1 MNHDT and CDR2 YYDKIL. The CDR3 spans 14 residues. The CDR3 reads CASSRDGVLYEQYF. The sequenced CDR3 bases are TGTGCTAGCAGTAGAGATGGGGTCTTGTAT.

As for this clone: Gene names denote mouse genes. The sequence runs out 4 residues before the end of the CDR3; the remainder is reconstructed from the germline J gene. The rearrangement joins TRBV1 to TRBJ2-2; the D gene is possibly TRBD1 (6 bases). Trimming took off 2 bases at V and 5 bases at J, with 9 bases between the two ends. This CDR3 spans 14 amino acids. The germline V gene has CDR1 NSQYPW and CDR2 LRSPGD (reference sequence). CDR3 DNA, as far as it was read: TGCACCTGCAGTGCAAAGAGGGGGACCGGG. This sequence encodes CTCSAKRGTG. The full CDR3 protein reads CTCSAKRGTGQLYF.

The table lists this clone with a few counts. The gene names given are mouse names. Read coverage stops 4 residues before the CDR3 terminus; the germline J gene supplies the remainder. The chain recombines TRBV1 with TRBJ2-5; D is undetermined. V lost 0 bases to trimming and J lost 1 base, with 11 bases between them. Germline CDR1 and CDR2: NSQYPW and LRSPGD (reference sequence). CDR3 length: 16 residues. This CDR3 reads CTCSAELPQHQDTQYF. The CDR3 bases that were read are TGCACCTGCAGTGCAGAACTCCCGCAACACCAAGAC.

This clone has more than one count but fewer than ten. Any gene name here is a mouse gene name. Read sequence stops 4 residues before the CDR3 end, and the germline J gene provides the missing end. The chain uses TRBV19 and TRBJ2-1, with 11 bases fitting TRBD2. V shed 7 bases and J 1 base; nucleotides not matched to a gene: 1. Germline V gene lookup returns CDR1 FNHDT and CDR2 SITEND (reference sequence). The CDR3 sequence is 14 residues long. Partial CDR3 DNA: TGTGCCAGCCGACTGGGGGGGAACTATGCT. Protein: CASRLGGNYA. The whole CDR3 region reads CASRLGGNYAEQFF.

This clone was observed a few times. These gene names are mouse names. Read sequence stops 4 residues before the CDR3 end, and the germline J gene provides the missing end. The V gene is TRBV13-3, the J gene TRBJ2-1, with 8 bases identical to TRBD2. CDR3 length: 16 amino acids. CDR1 and CDR2 from the germline V gene are NNHDY and SYVADS. V lost 1 base, J lost 2 bases, and 5 bases stayed unmatched. CDR3 protein: CASSDSGGPYYAEQFF. CDR3 DNA, as far as it was read: TGTGCCAGCAGTGATTCTGGGGGGCCTTACTATGCT.

There are many counts of this clone. Mouse names are used for the genes. The CDR3 end falls 4 residues outside the read, so it is completed with the germline J gene. This sequence joins TRBV13-1 and TRBJ2-3; TRBD2 agrees at 11 bases. J lost 0 bases, V lost 0 bases, and 0 bases had no gene match. The V gene's germline CDR1 is NSHNY and CDR2 SYGAGN. The CDR3 is made up of 16 amino acids. The CDR3 region is CASSDGTGGSAETLYF. The part of the CDR3 DNA that was read is TGTGCCAGCAGTGATGGGACTGGGGGGAGTGCAGAA.

This clone has more than one count but fewer than ten. Mouse gene names and germline throughout. The read finishes 4 residues shy of the CDR3 end, and the germline J gene is used to complete it. The V and J genes are TRBV13-3 and TRBJ2-5, with TRBD1 identical over 7 bases. Looked up from germline, CDR1 is NNHDY and CDR2 is SYVADS. The CDR3 sequence is 15 residues long. The ends lost 2 bases at V and 3 bases at J; junction bases unmatched: 6. This CDR3 reads CASSDLGQNQDTQYF. The part of the CDR3 DNA that was read is TGTGCCAGCAGTGACTTGGGACAGAATCAAGAC.

This clone was observed a handful of times. Genes here carry mouse names. Read coverage stops 4 residues before the CDR3 terminus; the germline J gene supplies the remainder. The V gene is TRBV1, the J gene TRBJ2-2; 7 bases line up with TRBD1. This CDR3 is built from 15 residues. From germline, CDR1 is NSQYPW and CDR2 LRSPGD (reference sequence). With 0 bases clipped from V and 5 bases from J, the junction kept 3 bases outside the gene matches. The CDR3 DNA, read in part, is TGCACCTGCAGTGCAGACGACAGGGAGACCGGG. Protein sequence: CTCSADDRETG. The CDR3, in full, reads CTCSADDRETGQLYF.

This clone was detected many times. Mouse germline and gene names are used. The read terminates 4 residues before the CDR3 end, so the remaining end is supplied by the germline J gene. This rearrangement joins TRBV13-3 to TRBJ1-2, with 7 bases lining up with TRBD1. The CDR3 spans 12 residues. Germline V gene lookup returns CDR1 NNHDY and CDR2 SYVADS. CDR3 DNA, as far as it was read: TGTGCCAGCAGTGACTACAGGGGC. It yields the protein CASSDYRG. The complete CDR3 sequence is CASSDYRGDYTF.

This clone has just a few counts. Gene names denote mouse genes. The DNA ends 4 residues before the CDR3 does, and the rest of the CDR3 is filled in from the germline J gene. The chain recombines TRBV1 with TRBJ2-5, with D possibly TRBD1 on 5 matching bases. The CDR3 is 11 amino acids. CDR1 and CDR2 (germline): NSQYPW, LRSPGD (reference sequence). Incomplete CDR3 DNA: TGCACCGCGAGGGGAGGGGAC. Translated: CTARGGD. The entire CDR3 reads CTARGGDTQYF.

This clone was counted only a few times. At residue 12, TCRdb's protein is not the same as the translated DNA, so the protein here was read from the DNA. Any gene name here is a mouse gene name. The CDR3 spells CASSEMTGSGNTLYF. Partial CDR3 DNA: TGTGCCAGCAGTGAAATGACAGGGTCTGGAAATACG. The chain uses TRBV13-3 and TRBJ1-3, with 7 bases identical to TRBD1. The read ends 3 residues early relative to the CDR3; the germline J gene fills the gap. Germline CDR1 is NNHDY and CDR2 is SYVADS. Trimming cost V 2 bases and J 1 base; bases outside gene matches: 3. The CDR3 has 15 amino acids.

This clone was counted only a few times. Mouse germline and gene names are used. Here the CDR3 reads CASSQVQYTGQLYF. Partial CDR3 DNA: TGTGCCAGCAGCCAAGTCCAATACACCGGG. V and J are TRBV5 and TRBJ2-2; no firm D call. The sequenced fragment ends 4 residues before the CDR3 boundary, so the rest is inferred from the germline J gene. The CDR3 runs to 14 residues. V was shortened by 1 base and J by 3 bases, with 6 bases between the two germline ends. Germline CDR1 LGHNA, CDR2 YNLKQL (reference sequence).

Turning to this clone: Mouse gene names apply. The CDR3 end is not reached by the read, which stops 4 residues before it; the germline J gene fills it in. The chain couples TRBV1 to TRBJ2-1; no definite D call. This CDR3 is 15 amino acids long. Deletions cut 1 base from V and 0 bases from J, with 7 bases between. CDR1 and CDR2 from the germline V gene are NSQYPW and LRSPGD (reference sequence). The CDR3 here is CTCSAGTANYAEQFF. CDR3 DNA (partial): TGCACCTGCAGTGCAGGTACTGCTAACTATGCT.

Points on this clone: Each gene name is a mouse one. The read halts 4 residues ahead of the CDR3 end, with the missing end drawn from the germline J gene. This chain uses TRBV13-3 with TRBJ1-4; 8 bases agree with TRBD1. Trimming cost V 1 base and J 6 bases; bases outside gene matches: 5. The CDR3 is 15 residues long. CDR1 is NNHDY and CDR2 is SYVADS in the germline V gene. The part of the CDR3 DNA that was read is TGTGCCAGCAGTGATCGGACAGGGAGGGACGAA. It encodes CASSDRTGRDE. The entire CDR3 reads CASSDRTGRDERLFF. The variable domain in full, completed from reference TRBV13-3 and TRBJ1-4, reads EAAVTQSPRSKVAVTGGKVTLSCHQTNNHDYMYWYRQDTGHGLRLIHYSYVADSTEKGDIPDGYKASRPSQENFSLILELASLSQTAVYFCASSDRTGRDERLFFGHGTKLSVL.